This T cell receptor beta chain derives from a study of CD8 T cells in ankylosing spondylitis. General observations from the study: Relatively scarce in peripheral blood, disease-linked clones were CD8+. Seemingly distinctive of ankylosing spondylitis blood was a TCR beta motif formed by eight highly homologous variants.

By quantitative 5'-RACE with molecular barcodes, the TCR beta libraries were made. TCRdb called the 5' RACE reads again in MiXCR, with one record for every CDR3 protein. The table lists about 240,000 distinct CDR3 sequences, more than 20% of them singletons, with roughly 0.6% in the top ten. CDR3 length equals 15 residues. Germline CDR1 reads ENHRY; CDR2 reads SYGVKD. V gave up 4 bases and J gave up 0 bases, with 11 bases separating them. As to this clonotype: The target antigen is unknown.

Sequenced: blood, either unsorted or a sorted T cell fraction (not recorded which). The rearrangement uses TRBV10-3 and TRBJ2-3; TRBD2 might be the D (7 bases). This clonotype originated in a male donor with ankylosing spondylitis or in good health (not recorded which). The CDR3 spells CAISAGGASTDTQYF. As DNA, the CDR3 is TGTGCCATCAGTGCGGGGGGCGCTAGCACAGATACGCAGTATTTT.